This T cell receptor beta chain was profiled in a study of blood T cell repertoires in COVID-19. Overall study: From the United States, Italy and Spain came samples of acute and convalescent COVID-19. PBMCs, B-cell-depleted T cells, or T cells were the source of the cDNA or gDNA that made up the material.

As originally analysed: How many nucleated cells were present was estimated from reference gene primer amplification. The data were produced by immunoSEQ multiplex PCR, yet TCRdb's version contains in-frame clones alone and is incomplete. The V and J calls and clone size are taken from that table; D and trimming were inferred from the DNA. Here the sample spans tens of thousands of clones, 87% being singletons. This sequence originates from a human donor in a cohort sampled during active COVID-19. The source material was peripheral blood.

The CDR3 coding sequence is TGTGCCACCAGTGATTCCCGTTGGAGCTCCTACAATGAGCAGTTCTTC. Protein product: CATSDSRWSSYNEQFF. The chain uses TRBV24-1 and TRBJ2-1; the D is unclear. The germline V gene has CDR1 KGHDR and CDR2 SFDVKD. This CDR3 is 16 amino acids long. Deletions cut 2 bases from V and 0 bases from J, with 10 bases between.